This T cell receptor (beta chain) is from a study of blood T cell repertoires in COVID-19. Whole-study context: In each case, the material was cDNA or gDNA derived from T cells, B-cell-depleted T cells, or PBMCs.

Germline V gene data show CDR1 as SGDLS and CDR2 as YYNGEE. The CDR3 loop spans 16 amino acids. J was trimmed by 5 bases and V by 4 bases; bases with no gene match: 11. In the original workflow: Reference gene primer amplification yielded estimated nucleated cell counts. The repertoire was sequenced with immunoSEQ multiplex PCR; TCRdb's copy has only in-frame clones and lacks some. Clonal size and the V and J genes are those of that table, whereas D and trimming came from the DNA. The sample yields some 100,000 clones, just over 90% seen once. Material: peripheral blood. The sequence was collected from a man in his sixties with acute or convalescent COVID-19. The chain links TRBV9 to TRBJ2-2; 7 bases are shared with TRBD1. The CDR3 nucleotides read TGTGCCAGCAGCTTTAGAGGGGGCGAGGGGACCGGGGAGCTGTTTTTT. This codes for CASSFRGGEGTGELFF.